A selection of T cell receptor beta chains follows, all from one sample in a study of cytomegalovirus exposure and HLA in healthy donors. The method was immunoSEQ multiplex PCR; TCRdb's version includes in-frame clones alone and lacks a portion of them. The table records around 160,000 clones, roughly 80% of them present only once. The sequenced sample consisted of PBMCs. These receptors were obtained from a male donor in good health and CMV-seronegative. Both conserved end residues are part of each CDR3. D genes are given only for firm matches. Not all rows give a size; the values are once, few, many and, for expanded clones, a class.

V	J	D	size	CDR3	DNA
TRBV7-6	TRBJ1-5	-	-	CASSPGRGRQPQHF	TGTGCCAGCAGCCCAGGGAGGGGAAGGCAGCCCCAGCATTTT
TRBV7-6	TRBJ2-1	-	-	CASSPSLLAYNEQFF	TGTGCCAGCAGCCCTAGCTTGTTGGCCTACAATGAGCAGTTCTTC
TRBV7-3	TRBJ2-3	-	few	CASSRDWGGTDTQYF	TGTGCCAGCAGCCGGGACTGGGGGGGCACAGATACGCAGTATTTT
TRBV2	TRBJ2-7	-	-	CASSDDTAYEQYF	TGTGCCAGCAGTGATGATACAGCCTACGAGCAGTACTTC
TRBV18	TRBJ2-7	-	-	CASSDGQSAEQYF	TGTGCCAGCTCAGACGGACAGTCCGCCGAGCAGTACTTC
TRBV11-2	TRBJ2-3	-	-	CASSLRLPLALRTDTQYF	TGTGCCAGCAGCTTGAGGCTCCCTCTAGCGCTTCGCACAGATACGCAGTATTTT
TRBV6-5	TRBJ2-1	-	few	CASRGREQFF	TGTGCCAGCAGGGGGAGGGAGCAGTTCTTC
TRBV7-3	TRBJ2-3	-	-	CASSPPPGQTSTDTQYF	TGTGCCAGCAGCCCACCTCCCGGACAGACTAGCACAGATACGCAGTATTTT
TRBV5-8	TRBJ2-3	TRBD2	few	CASSPQAGGSTDTQYF	TGTGCCAGCAGCCCCCAAGCCGGGGGGAGCACAGATACGCAGTATTTT
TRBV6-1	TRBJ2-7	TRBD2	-	CASATSGRTYEQYF	TGTGCCAGCGCGACTAGCGGGAGAACCTACGAGCAGTACTTC
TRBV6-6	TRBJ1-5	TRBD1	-	CASSGQGATGNQPQHF	TGTGCCAGCAGTGGACAGGGGGCGACGGGCAATCAGCCCCAGCATTTT
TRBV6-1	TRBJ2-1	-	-	CASKGQGNLHEQFF	TGTGCCAGCAAGGGGCAGGGTAATCTCCATGAGCAGTTCTTC
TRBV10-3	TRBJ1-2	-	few	CAITSGDPRGYTF	TGTGCCATCACTTCAGGGGATCCGCGGGGCTACACCTTC
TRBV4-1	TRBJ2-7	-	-	CASSQAIYYEQYF	TGCGCCAGCAGCCAAGCAATCTACTACGAGCAGTACTTC
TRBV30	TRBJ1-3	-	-	CAWSIQADTIYF	TGTGCCTGGAGTATACAGGCGGACACCATATATTTT
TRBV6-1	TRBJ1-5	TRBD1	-	CASKEGRGFNQPQHF	TGTGCCAGCAAAGAGGGCAGGGGGTTCAATCAGCCCCAGCATTTT
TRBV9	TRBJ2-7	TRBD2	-	CASSVDPSGRNQQYF	TGTGCCAGCAGCGTAGATCCTAGCGGGAGAAATCAGCAGTACTTC
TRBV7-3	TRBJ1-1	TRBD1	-	CASSQRRDREIMNTEAFF	TGTGCCAGCAGCCAACGGAGGGACAGGGAAATTATGAACACTGAAGCTTTCTTT
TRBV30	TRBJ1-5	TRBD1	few	CAWSGDRDQPQHF	TGTGCCTGGAGTGGGGACAGGGATCAGCCCCAGCATTTT
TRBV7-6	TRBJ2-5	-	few	CASSFSGRTTPGTQYF	TGTGCCAGCAGCTTCTCAGGGCGAACAACCCCGGGGACCCAGTACTTC
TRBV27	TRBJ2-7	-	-	CASSLGRGRYEQYF	TGTGCCAGCAGTTTGGGCAGGGGGAGGTACGAGCAGTACTTC
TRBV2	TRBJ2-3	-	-	CASSVRGSFTDTQYF	TGTGCCAGCAGTGTAAGGGGTTCCTTCACAGATACGCAGTATTTT
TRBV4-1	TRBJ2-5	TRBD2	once	CASSLRTSGEETQYF	TGCGCCAGCAGCCTGCGGACTAGCGGGGAAGAGACCCAGTACTTC
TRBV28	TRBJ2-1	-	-	CASKNRASGEQFF	TGTGCCAGCAAGAACAGGGCTTCGGGGGAGCAGTTCTTC
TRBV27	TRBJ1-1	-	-	CASSLSRNTEAFF	TGTGCCAGCAGTTTATCCCGGAACACTGAAGCTTTCTTT
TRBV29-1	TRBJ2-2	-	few	CSTRQQTGELFF	TGCAGCACCCGGCAACAGACCGGGGAGCTGTTTTTT
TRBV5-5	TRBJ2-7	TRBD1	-	CASSFIRGWEQYF	TGTGCCAGCAGCTTCATCAGGGGGTGGGAGCAGTACTTC
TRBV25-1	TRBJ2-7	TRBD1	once	CATSGQGGDEQYF	TGTGCCACCTCGGGACAGGGTGGCGACGAGCAGTACTTC
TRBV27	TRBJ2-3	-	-	CASTGDWVGDTQYF	TGTGCCAGCACCGGGGACTGGGTGGGAGATACGCAGTATTTT
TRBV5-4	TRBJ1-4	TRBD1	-	CASSWKQGADNEKLFF	TGTGCCAGCAGCTGGAAACAGGGGGCGGACAATGAAAAACTGTTTTTT
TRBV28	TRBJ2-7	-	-	CASSPADGGYEQYF	TGTGCCAGCAGCCCCGCGGATGGTGGCTACGAGCAGTACTTC
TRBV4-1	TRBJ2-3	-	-	CASSQEGGISSQYF	TGCGCCAGCAGCCAAGAGGGGGGAATCAGTTCGCAGTATTTT
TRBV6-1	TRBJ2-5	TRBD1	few	CASSEQGALETQYF	TGTGCCAGCAGTGAGCAGGGGGCCTTGGAGACCCAGTACTTC
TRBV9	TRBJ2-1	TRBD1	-	CASSALTGAEQFF	TGTGCCAGCAGCGCCCTGACAGGGGCTGAGCAGTTCTTC
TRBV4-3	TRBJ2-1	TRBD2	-	CASSPNLGGSSDEQFF	TGCGCCAGCAGCCCCAATCTGGGCGGGAGTAGCGATGAGCAGTTCTTC
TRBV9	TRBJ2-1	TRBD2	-	CASSVAVGTSGSNEQFF	TGTGCCAGCAGCGTAGCTGTCGGGACTAGCGGGAGTAATGAGCAGTTCTTC
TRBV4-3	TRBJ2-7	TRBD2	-	CASSQELARAGGPYEQYF	TGCGCCAGCAGCCAAGAGCTCGCTCGGGCGGGAGGGCCCTACGAGCAGTACTTC
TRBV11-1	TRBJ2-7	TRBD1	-	CASSGTEFYEQYF	TGTGCCAGCAGCGGGACAGAATTCTACGAGCAGTACTTC
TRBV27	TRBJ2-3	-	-	CASSLVGGGTDTQYF	TGTGCCAGCAGTTTAGTCGGTGGAGGCACAGATACGCAGTATTTT
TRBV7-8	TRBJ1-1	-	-	CASSLAAQGNTEAFF	TGTGCCAGCAGCTTAGCGGCTCAGGGGAACACTGAAGCTTTCTTT
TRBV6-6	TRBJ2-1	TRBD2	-	CASRGLAGVNEQFF	TGTGCCAGCCGGGGACTAGCGGGAGTCAATGAGCAGTTCTTC
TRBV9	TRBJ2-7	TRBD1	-	CASSAGQTTYEQYF	TGTGCCAGCAGCGCGGGACAGACGACCTACGAGCAGTACTTC
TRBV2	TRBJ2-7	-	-	CASRQGRSRHEQYF	TGTGCCAGCAGACAGGGACGGTCAAGGCACGAGCAGTACTTC
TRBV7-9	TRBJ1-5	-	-	CASSFGVEQPQHF	TGTGCCAGCAGCTTCGGAGTGGAGCAGCCCCAGCATTTT
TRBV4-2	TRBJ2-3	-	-	CASSQRRGSDTQYF	TGTGCCAGCAGCCAACGGAGAGGTTCAGATACGCAGTATTTT
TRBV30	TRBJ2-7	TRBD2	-	CAWRETSGDYRHF	TGTGCCTGGAGGGAGACTAGCGGGGACTATAGGCACTTC
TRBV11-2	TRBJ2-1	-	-	CASSPPDYLGEQFF	TGTGCCAGCAGCCCACCGGACTACCTGGGTGAGCAGTTCTTC
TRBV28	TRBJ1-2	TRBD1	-	CASTDRDHGYTF	TGTGCCAGCACGGACAGGGACCATGGCTACACCTTC
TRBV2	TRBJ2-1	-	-	CASSEDGLNNEQFF	TGTGCCAGCAGTGAAGATGGGCTAAACAATGAGCAGTTCTTC
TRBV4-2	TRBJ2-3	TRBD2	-	CASSQVPLLREGSDTQYF	TGTGCCAGCAGCCAAGTCCCCCTTTTGCGGGAGGGGTCGGATACGCAGTATTTT
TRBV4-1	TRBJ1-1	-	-	CASSQDRVSNTEAFF	TGCGCCAGCAGCCAAGACAGGGTTTCGAACACTGAAGCTTTCTTT
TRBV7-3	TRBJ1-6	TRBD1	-	CASSFIGGQGALVSPLHF	TGTGCCAGCAGCTTCATCGGGGGACAGGGGGCTTTGGTTTCACCCCTCCACTTT
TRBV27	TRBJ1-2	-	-	CASSLAGRDGYTF	TGTGCCAGCAGTTTGGCAGGGAGGGATGGCTACACCTTC
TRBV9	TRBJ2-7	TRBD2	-	CASSLAEGAGHEQYF	TGTGCCAGCAGCCTCGCCGAGGGAGCGGGACACGAGCAGTACTTC
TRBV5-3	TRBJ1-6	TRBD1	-	CARSPNRGNSPLHF	TGTGCCAGAAGTCCAAACAGGGGTAATTCACCCCTCCACTTT